This T cell receptor beta chain was identified during a study of metastatic and nonmetastatic thyroid tumors. This clone was seen many times. Its cognate antigen is unknown. Every patient underwent thyroid surgery untreated. The CDR3 totals 15 residues. The junction had 3 bases not matched to a gene; V was cut back by 2 bases and J by 0 bases. The germline CDR1 and CDR2 sequences are LGHNA and YNFKEQ. Findings and caveats of the study: For both blood and tumor, malignant thyroid tumors reportedly showed significantly higher TCR beta diversity than benign nodules did.

TCRdb re-called clones via MiXCR from the PCR reads. This table has about 25,000 clones, approximately 22% appearing once. The clonotype comes from a male donor with papillary thyroid cancer or a benign thyroid nodule (not recorded which). Some clones in this sample may be carry-over from other donors' samples. The chain is built from TRBV4-2 and TRBJ1-1; TRBD1 aligns across 7 bases. The sequenced sample consisted of blood. The CDR3 nucleotides read TGTGCCAGCAGCCAACCGGGACAGATGAACACTGAAGCTTTCTTT. Translation: CASSQPGQMNTEAFF.